Shown below are 29 T cell receptor beta chains from a single sample sequenced in a study of brain metastases from non-small cell lung cancer. Profiling relied on immunoSEQ multiplex PCR, and the TCRdb table lists in-frame clones only, not all of them. The sample consists of thousands of clones, approximately 80% of them appearing once. Sequencing was performed on tumor-adjacent normal tissue. Receptor source: a donor older than 35 with non-small cell lung cancer.

The J gene is TRBJ2-5, the V gene TRBV19; the match to TRBD1 covers 8 bases. This CDR3 contains 9 residues. Unmatched junction bases numbered 3, after V lost 9 bases and J lost 12 bases. The V gene's germline CDR1 is LNHDA and CDR2 SQIVND (reference sequence). The CDR3 sequence: CARADREYF. In nucleotides, the CDR3 is TGTGCCAGGGCGGACAGGGAGTACTTC.

CDR3 DNA sequence: TGCGCCAGCAGCTTAGCTCCCCTTGGAGGAGATACGCAGTATTTT. This codes for CASSLAPLGGDTQYF. The chain couples TRBV5-1 to TRBJ2-3; perhaps TRBD2 as D (5 bases). The germline V gene encodes CDR1 SGHRS and CDR2 YFSETQ. V lost 2 bases and J lost 5, with 15 bases in between. The CDR3 contains 15 residues.

This clone was picked up a small number of times. The V and J genes are TRBV19 and TRBJ1-1; tentative D call: TRBD1 (6 bases). Trimming left V 4 bases short and J 1 base short, with 10 bases between. The germline gives CDR1 LNHDA, CDR2 SQIVND (reference sequence). This CDR3 spans 14 amino acids. This CDR3 reads CASSRGTPNTEAFF. The CDR3 nucleotides are TGTGCCAGTAGTAGAGGGACACCGAACACTGAAGCTTTCTTT.

This clone was seen once. V and J are TRBV3-1 (or the pseudogene TRBV3-2) and TRBJ1-2; a possible D gene is TRBD1 (5 bases). This CDR3 is 12 amino acids long. In germline, CDR1 is LGHDT, CDR2 YNNKEL (reference sequence). V dropped 3 bases and J dropped 7 bases, with 9 bases sitting between them. CDR3 loop: CASSQGEGGYTF. The CDR3 DNA is TGTGCCAGCAGCCAGGGGGAGGGTGGCTACACCTTC.

This clone appeared a few times. The gene calls are TRBV29-1 and TRBJ2-7, with 7 bases aligning to TRBD2. From germline, CDR1 is SQVTM and CDR2 ANQGSEA. There are 13 residues in the CDR3. The V and J ends lost 7 bases and 6 bases, in that order; junction bases with no gene match: 12. CDR3 in DNA: TGCAGCGCCCGGAGCAGCGGGGTAGGCGAGCAGTACTTC. It specifies CSARSSGVGEQYF.

V and J are TRBV13 and TRBJ2-3; tentative D call: TRBD1 (5 bases). CDR3 length equals 15 residues. Germline CDR1 and CDR2: PRHDT and FYEKMQ (reference sequence). V was cut by 6 bases and J by 0 bases, with 13 bases left in between. CDR3 DNA sequence: TGTGCCAGCAGGAATAGCAGGGCGAGCACAGATACGCAGTATTTT. Its protein is CASRNSRASTDTQYF.

In the case of this clone: This may be a read error, as it is one base from a much larger clone. The chain is built from TRBV7-2 and TRBJ2-7; 13 bases agree with TRBD2. Germline-derived CDR1 and CDR2 are SGHTA and FQGNSA. CDR3 size: 17 residues. CDR3 protein: CASSLGLAGRPAYKQYF. The CDR3 nucleotides read TGTGCCAGCAGCTTGGGACTAGCGGGGCGTCCTGCCTACAAGCAGTACTTC.

The chain is built from TRBV5-1 and TRBJ1-6; unclear D gene. This CDR3 has 13 amino acids. V dropped 3 bases and J dropped 7 bases, with 8 bases sitting between them. CDR1 is SGHRS, CDR2 YFSETQ, per germline. The CDR3 is CASSSQSNSPLHF. The CDR3, as DNA: TGCGCCAGCAGCTCACAGTCGAATTCACCCCTCCACTTT. Using reference TRBV5-1 and TRBJ1-6 for the parts outside the CDR3, the full variable domain is KAGVTQTPRYLIKTRGQQVTLSCSPISGHRSVSWYQQTPGQGLQFLFEYFSETQRNKGNFPGRFSGRQFSNSRSEMNVSTLELGDSALYLCASSSQSNSPLHFGNGTRLTVT.

V gene TRBV12-5 combines with J gene TRBJ1-5, with D maybe TRBD1 (6 bases). From germline, CDR1 is LGHNT and CDR2 FRNRAP. The CDR3 totals 14 residues. V was pared by 7 bases and J by 3 bases, with 13 bases between. CDR3 region: CASVSGQYNQPQHF. The DNA for the CDR3 is TGTGCTAGTGTCTCAGGACAGTACAATCAGCCCCAGCATTTT. Filled out from reference TRBV12-5 and TRBJ1-5, the complete variable domain reads DARVTQTPRHKVTEMGQEVTMRCQPILGHNTVFWYRQTMMQGLELLAYFRNRAPLDDSGMPKDRFSAEMPDATLATLKIQPSEPRDSAVYFCASVSGQYNQPQHFGDGTRLSIL.

This sequence joins TRBV18 and TRBJ1-4; no firm D call. Trimming took off 6 bases at V and 6 bases at J, with 17 bases between the two ends. Germline V gives CDR1 KGHSH, CDR2 LQKENI. CDR3 length: 15 amino acids. CDR3 coding DNA: TGTGCCAGCTCGCCAAACCCCGGATGGGATGAAAAACTGTTTTTT. Residues: CASSPNPGWDEKLFF.

The chain recombines TRBV19 with TRBJ2-3; possibly TRBD2 for D (5 bases). This CDR3 has 12 amino acids. The V end lost 8 bases, the J end lost 7 bases, and 13 bases lay between the germline ends. Looked up from germline, CDR1 is LNHDA and CDR2 is SQIVND (reference sequence). The DNA for the CDR3 is TGTGCCAGTTCCGGGGAGTGGAATACGCAGTATTTT. Its protein product is CASSGEWNTQYF.

The rearrangement joins TRBV5-5 to TRBJ1-1; no firm D call. V was shortened by 6 bases and J by 0 bases, with 9 bases between the two germline ends. This CDR3 contains 13 residues. Germline CDR1 reads SGHKS; CDR2 reads YYEKEE (reference sequence). The CDR3, as DNA: TGTGCCAGCAATCTCGACCTGAACACTGAAGCTTTCTTT. As protein: CASNLDLNTEAFF. The full variable domain, completed using reference TRBV5-5 and TRBJ1-1, is DAGVTQSPTHLIKTRGQQVTLRCSPISGHKSVSWYQQVLGQGPQFIFQYYEKEERGRGNFPDRFSARQFPNYSSELNVNALLLGDSALYLCASNLDLNTEAFFGQGTRLTVV.

This clone is judged large. The V and J genes are TRBV27 and TRBJ1-5; TRBD1 matches 8 bases. V was clipped by 9 bases and J by 5 bases; unmatched bases: 3. There are 12 residues in the CDR3. Germline loops: CDR1 MNHEY, CDR2 SMNVEV (reference sequence). The CDR3 DNA reads TGTGCCAGTGGACAGGGCGATCAGCCCCAGCATTTT. Amino acid sequence: CASGQGDQPQHF.

CDR3 in amino acids: CASADPNTGELFF. Written as DNA, the CDR3 is TGTGCCAGTGCTGACCCGAACACCGGGGAGCTGTTTTTT. The genes are TRBV19 and TRBJ2-2, with D unclear. Trimming left V 8 bases short and J 0 bases short, with 7 bases between. CDR1 is LNHDA, CDR2 SQIVND, per germline (reference sequence). There are 13 residues in the CDR3.

This clone was recorded only once. The gene calls are TRBV5-1 and TRBJ2-5; no definite D call. V lost 0 bases and J lost 4, with 13 bases in between. CDR1 and CDR2 from the germline V gene are SGHRS and YFSETQ. The CDR3 runs 15 residues. CDR3 protein: CASSLDVQWGETQYF. The CDR3 region has the DNA TGCGCCAGCAGCTTGGATGTACAATGGGGAGAGACCCAGTACTTC.

This clone was counted a single time. The chain links TRBV5-4 to TRBJ2-5, with a weak D call TRBD2 (5 bases). The ends were cut back, 4 bases at V and 2 bases at J, with 9 bases in the middle. The CDR3 sequence is 13 residues long. Germline values: CDR1 SGHNT, CDR2 YYREEE (reference sequence). The CDR3 loop reads CASSERVQETQYF. The DNA of the CDR3 is TGTGCCAGCAGCGAGAGGGTACAAGAGACCCAGTACTTC.

The chain joins TRBV28 to TRBJ1-1; possibly TRBD1 for D (5 bases). The V end lost 5 bases, the J end lost 4 bases, and 20 bases lay between the germline ends. CDR3 size: 16 residues. The V gene's germline CDR1 is MDHEN and CDR2 SYDVKM. In DNA, the CDR3 is TGTGCCAGCAGTCCCCCGAGAAGGGACGAACGCACTGAAGCTTTCTTT. Translated, it gives CASSPPRRDERTEAFF.

Worth noting for this clone: One end of the junction does not line up with germline, which may come from a read error. V is TRBV6-5 and J is TRBJ2-2; TRBD2 might be the D (5 bases). Per the germline V gene, CDR1 is MNHEY and CDR2 is SVGAGI. CDR3 length equals 14 residues. The CDR3 reads CASSYSEEAGKLFF. In DNA form, the CDR3 reads TGTGCCAGCAGTTATTCCGAGGAGGCCGGGAAGCTGTTTTTT.

The chain recombines TRBV7-9 with TRBJ2-1, with 8 bases aligning to TRBD2. CDR1 and CDR2 from the germline V gene are SEHNR and FQNEAQ (reference sequence). The CDR3 runs to 19 residues. The ends lost 4 bases at V and 5 bases at J; junction bases unmatched: 19. CDR3 protein: CASSSGGQYTSGAHNEQFF. The CDR3 nucleotides are TGTGCCAGCAGCTCGGGCGGACAGTATACTAGCGGAGCCCACAATGAGCAGTTCTTC.

This clone has just one count. The chain is built from TRBV6-1 and TRBJ1-5; D gene unclear. Germline assignment: CDR1 MNHNS and CDR2 SASEGT. CDR3 length: 17 residues. Deletions cut 0 bases from V and 6 bases from J, with 18 bases between. The CDR3 sequence is CASSEALGSWGGQPQHF. The CDR3 bases are TGTGCCAGCAGTGAAGCGCTTGGGAGTTGGGGAGGTCAGCCCCAGCATTTT.

This clone was observed once. This chain joins TRBV12-5 and TRBJ1-2; D remains ambiguous. V was cut by 7 bases and J by 8 bases, with 14 bases left in between. The CDR3 is made up of 12 amino acids. Per the germline V gene, CDR1 is LGHNT and CDR2 is FRNRAP. The CDR3 coding sequence is TGTGCTAGTGAAGGGAAACTCTACGGCTACACCTTC. Translated: CASEGKLYGYTF. The variable domain in full, with the rest retrieved from reference TRBV12-5 and TRBJ1-2, is DARVTQTPRHKVTEMGQEVTMRCQPILGHNTVFWYRQTMMQGLELLAYFRNRAPLDDSGMPKDRFSAEMPDATLATLKIQPSEPRDSAVYFCASEGKLYGYTFGSGTRLTVV.

V gene TRBV18 combines with J gene TRBJ2-2; 12 bases are shared with TRBD2. Germline V gene data show CDR1 as KGHSH and CDR2 as LQKENI. The V segment lost 3 bases and the J segment 2 bases; nucleotides outside the gene matches: 4. The length of the CDR3 is 17 residues. The CDR3 DNA reads TGTGCCAGCTCACCGGGACTAGCGGGTGTCAACACCGGGGAGCTGTTTTTT. Its protein product is CASSPGLAGVNTGELFF.

This clone was counted between two and nine times. This chain joins TRBV28 and TRBJ1-2; D is possibly TRBD1 (6 bases). CDR1 MDHEN and CDR2 SYDVKM come from the germline V gene. With 5 bases removed from V and 12 bases from J, the gap between germline ends came to 16 bases. The CDR3 is 12 amino acids. In nucleotides, the CDR3 is TGTGCCAGCAGTCCTCCTAGGGGGGCTAACACCTTC. Translation: CASSPPRGANTF.

The V gene is TRBV30, the J gene TRBJ1-6; possibly TRBD1 for D (6 bases). Germline V gene sequence: CDR1 GTSNPN, CDR2 SVGIG (reference sequence). Trimming cost V 8 bases and J 5 bases, with 10 bases left between them. The CDR3 contains 12 residues. CDR3 in amino acids: CAGNRDNSPLHF. The CDR3 nucleotides are TGTGCCGGAAACAGGGATAATTCACCCCTCCACTTT.

This chain uses TRBV28 with TRBJ1-5, with D possibly being TRBD1 (5 bases). V was shortened by 5 bases and J by 0 bases, with 14 bases between the two germline ends. The CDR3 contains 16 residues. The germline gives CDR1 MDHEN, CDR2 SYDVKM. Written as DNA, the CDR3 is TGTGCCAGCAGTCCCGGGGGGAGAGATAGCAATCAGCCCCAGCATTTT. As protein: CASSPGGRDSNQPQHF.

V is TRBV5-6 and J is TRBJ1-4; the D is unclear. Germline-derived CDR1 and CDR2 are SGHDT and YYEEEE. The V and J ends lost 7 bases and 6 bases respectively, with 16 bases between them. The CDR3 runs to 14 residues. The CDR3 here is CASGNGPWDEKLFF. CDR3 coding DNA: TGTGCCAGCGGAAACGGGCCTTGGGATGAAAAACTGTTTTTT.

This chain links TRBV5-6 with TRBJ2-3; a weak D match, TRBD1 (6 bases). V was shortened by 5 bases and J by 1 base, with 17 bases between the two germline ends. This CDR3 is built from 16 residues. Germline CDR1 and CDR2: SGHDT and YYEEEE. CDR3 sequence reads: CASSDAGVRGTDTQYF. In DNA, the CDR3 is TGTGCCAGCAGTGACGCAGGGGTACGGGGCACAGATACGCAGTATTTT.

This clone came up a few times. The chain links TRBV2 to TRBJ1-1; the D gene is possibly TRBD1 (5 bases). V dropped 6 bases and J dropped 8 bases, with 16 bases sitting between them. CDR1 and CDR2 (germline): SNHLY, FYNNEI. This CDR3 region has 13 residues. The chain's CDR3 is CASRGAAIGEAFF. CDR3 nucleotides: TGTGCCAGCAGAGGGGCAGCCATCGGCGAAGCTTTCTTT.

CDR3 nucleotides: TGTGCCAGTAGTCTGAGGGAGTCCTACAATGAGCAGTTCTTC. Protein product: CASSLRESYNEQFF. The V call is TRBV19, the J call TRBJ2-1, with a tentative D call TRBD2 (5 bases). The germline V and J ends were trimmed by 5 bases and 1 base, with 9 bases remaining between them. CDR3 length: 14 residues. Germline CDR1 is LNHDA and CDR2 is SQIVND (reference sequence).